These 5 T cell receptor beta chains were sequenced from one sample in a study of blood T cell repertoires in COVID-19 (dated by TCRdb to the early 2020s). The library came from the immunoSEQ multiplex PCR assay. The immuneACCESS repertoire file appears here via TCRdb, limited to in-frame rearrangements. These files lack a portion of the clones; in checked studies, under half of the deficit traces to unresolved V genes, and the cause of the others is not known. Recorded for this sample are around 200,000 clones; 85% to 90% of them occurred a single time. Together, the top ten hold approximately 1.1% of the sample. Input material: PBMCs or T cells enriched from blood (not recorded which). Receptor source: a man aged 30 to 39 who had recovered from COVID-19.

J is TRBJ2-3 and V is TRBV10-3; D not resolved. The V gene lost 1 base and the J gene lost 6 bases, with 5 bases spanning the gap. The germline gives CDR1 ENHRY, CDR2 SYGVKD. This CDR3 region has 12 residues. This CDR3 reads CAISELLDTQYF. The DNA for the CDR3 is TGTGCCATCAGTGAGTTACTGGATACGCAGTATTTT.

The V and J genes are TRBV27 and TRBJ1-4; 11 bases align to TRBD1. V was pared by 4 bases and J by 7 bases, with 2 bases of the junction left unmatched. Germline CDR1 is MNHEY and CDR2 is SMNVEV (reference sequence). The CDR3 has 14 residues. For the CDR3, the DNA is TGTGCCAGCAGTTCCGGGACAGGGGGTGAAAAACTGTTTTTT. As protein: CASSSGTGGEKLFF.

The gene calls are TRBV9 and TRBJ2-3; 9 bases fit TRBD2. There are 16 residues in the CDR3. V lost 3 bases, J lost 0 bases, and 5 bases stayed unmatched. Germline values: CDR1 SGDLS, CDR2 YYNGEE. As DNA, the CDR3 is TGTGCCAGCAGCGGCAGACTAGCGGATAGCACAGATACGCAGTATTTT. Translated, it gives CASSGRLADSTDTQYF.

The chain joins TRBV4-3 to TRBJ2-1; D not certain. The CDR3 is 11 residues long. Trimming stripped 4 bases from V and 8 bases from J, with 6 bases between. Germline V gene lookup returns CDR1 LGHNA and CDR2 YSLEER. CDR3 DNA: TGCGCCAGCAGCCTCTTTGATGAGCAGTTCTTC. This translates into CASSLFDEQFF.

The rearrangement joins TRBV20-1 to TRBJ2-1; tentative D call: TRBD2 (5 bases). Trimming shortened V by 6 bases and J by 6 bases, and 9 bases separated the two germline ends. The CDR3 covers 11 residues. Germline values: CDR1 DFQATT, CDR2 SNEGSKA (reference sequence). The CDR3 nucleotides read TGCAGTGCCACAGAGGGCAATGAGCAGTTCTTC. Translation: CSATEGNEQFF.